The present entry profiles one TCR beta chain with its context. Its antigen is unknown. This entry comes from a study of PD-L1 blockade in urothelial cancer. Study at large: Timepoints chosen for blood analysis were 3 weeks (second dose) and 6 weeks after treatment start. T cells numbered a median of approximately 140,000 in the blood samples. Points from the study as a whole: By 3 weeks, tumor-associated blood clones had expanded more in durable-benefit patients.

Method: immunoSEQ multiplex PCR; TCRdb's copy keeps in-frame clones and lacks some. The sample includes about 40,000 clones, around 88% of them seen just once. Deletions cut 1 base from V and 10 bases from J, with 16 bases between. Germline CDR1 and CDR2: SNHLY and FYNNEI. CDR3 length: 15 residues. Sequencing used PBMCs, obtained around atezolizumab (anti-PD-L1) treatment. The rearrangement joins TRBV2 to TRBJ1-4; TRBD1 might be the D (6 bases). The clonotype comes from a man aged 55 to 69 with urothelial cancer. The CDR3 region is CASSEGGLLSGKLFF. CDR3 DNA sequence: TGTGCCAGCAGTGAAGGGGGGCTCCTCAGCGGAAAACTGTTTTTT.